This T cell receptor beta chain was profiled in a study of metastatic and nonmetastatic thyroid tumors. Nobody among the patients had been given any treatment before thyroid surgery. From the PCR reads, TCRdb re-called clones with MiXCR. The table shows some 40,000 clones, with approximately 19% occurring only once. The length of the CDR3 is 12 residues. CDR1 DFQATT and CDR2 SNEGSKA come from the germline V gene (reference sequence). The V end lost 1 base, the J end lost 6 bases, and 9 bases lay between the germline ends. Many counts were recorded for this clone. The sequence derives from a female donor with papillary thyroid cancer or a benign thyroid nodule (not recorded which). Some clones in this sample may be carry-over from other donors' samples. This chain connects TRBV20-1 to TRBJ1-1; D is ambiguous. The sequencing input was blood. CDR3 region: CSARGDGAEAFF. As DNA, the CDR3 is TGCAGTGCTAGAGGGGATGGCGCTGAAGCTTTCTTT.